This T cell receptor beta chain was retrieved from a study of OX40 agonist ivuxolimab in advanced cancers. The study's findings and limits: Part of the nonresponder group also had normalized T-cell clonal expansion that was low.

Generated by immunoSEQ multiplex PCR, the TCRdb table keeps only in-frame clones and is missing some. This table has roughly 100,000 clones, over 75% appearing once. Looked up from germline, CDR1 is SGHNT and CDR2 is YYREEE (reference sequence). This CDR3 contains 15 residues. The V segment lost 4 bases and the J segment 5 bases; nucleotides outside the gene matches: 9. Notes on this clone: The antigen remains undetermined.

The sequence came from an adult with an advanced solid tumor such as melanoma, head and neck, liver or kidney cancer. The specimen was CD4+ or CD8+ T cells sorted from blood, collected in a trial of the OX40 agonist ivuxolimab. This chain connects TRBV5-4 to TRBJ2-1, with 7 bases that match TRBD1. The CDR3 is CASSRLGQINNEQFF. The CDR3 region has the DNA TGTGCCAGCAGCCGTTTGGGACAGATCAACAATGAGCAGTTCTTC.